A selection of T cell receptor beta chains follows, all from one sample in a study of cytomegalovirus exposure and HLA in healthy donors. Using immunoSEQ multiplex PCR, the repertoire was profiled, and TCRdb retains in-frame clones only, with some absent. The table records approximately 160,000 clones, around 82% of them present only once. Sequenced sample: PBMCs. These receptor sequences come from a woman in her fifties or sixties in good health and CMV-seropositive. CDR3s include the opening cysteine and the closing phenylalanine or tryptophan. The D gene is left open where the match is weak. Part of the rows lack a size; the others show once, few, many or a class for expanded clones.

CASSLQVVGGETQYF,TGTGCCAGTAGTCTCCAGGTGGTTGGAGGGGAGACCCAGTACTTC,-,TRBV19,TRBJ2-5,-
CSSSLDRSGYTF,TGTTCCAGCAGCTTAGACAGGTCTGGCTACACCTTC,few,TRBV7-9,TRBJ1-2,-
CAGTSGASYNEQFF,TGTGCCGGCACTAGCGGGGCTTCCTACAATGAGCAGTTCTTC,-,TRBV5-4,TRBJ2-1,TRBD2
CASSLAQTSGVTDTQYF,TGTGCCAGCAGCTTAGCGCAGACTAGCGGGGTCACAGATACGCAGTATTTT,-,TRBV7-9,TRBJ2-3,TRBD2
CASYETGTRNQETQYF,TGTGCCAGCTACGAGACCGGGACTAGAAACCAAGAGACCCAGTACTTC,-,TRBV5-6,TRBJ2-5,TRBD2
CASSPGTDYGYTF,TGTGCCAGCTCACCAGGGACAGACTATGGCTACACCTTC,-,TRBV18,TRBJ1-2,TRBD1
CSASLEDEQYF,TGCAGTGCTAGTTTGGAGGACGAGCAGTACTTC,-,TRBV20-1,TRBJ2-7,-
CASSQTGGTGGGYTF,TGTGCCAGCAGCCAAACCGGCGGGACAGGGGGCGGCTACACCTTC,few,TRBV11-2,TRBJ1-2,TRBD1
CAWSPSPNTEAFF,TGTGCCTGGAGCCCTTCCCCTAACACTGAAGCTTTCTTT,once,TRBV30,TRBJ1-1,-
CSATLNEQFF,TGCAGTGCTACTCTTAATGAGCAGTTCTTC,-,TRBV20-1,TRBJ2-1,-
CASSYSYTNQPQHF,TGTGCCAGCAGTTACTCGTACACGAATCAGCCCCAGCATTTT,-,TRBV6-5,TRBJ1-5,-
CASSSRDRPYNEQFF,TGTGCCAGCAGCTCCCGGGACAGACCCTACAATGAGCAGTTCTTC,-,TRBV7-9,TRBJ2-1,TRBD1
CASSPAQGAPNTGELFF,TGTGCCAGCAGCCCCGCACAGGGGGCACCGAACACCGGGGAGCTGTTTTTT,-,TRBV9,TRBJ2-2,TRBD1
CASSHRDRVEKLFF,TGTGCCAGCAGCCACCGGGACAGGGTTGAAAAACTGTTTTTT,once,TRBV5-6,TRBJ1-4,TRBD1
CASTTGFDIYEQFF,TGCGCCAGCACCACAGGGTTCGACATATATGAGCAGTTCTTC,-,TRBV10-2,TRBJ2-1,-
CASSPTGRGNTEAFF,TGTGCCAGCTCTCCCACAGGGAGAGGGAACACTGAAGCTTTCTTT,once,TRBV18,TRBJ1-1,-
CAWSVRTDGYTF,TGTGCCTGGAGTGTACGTACGGATGGCTACACCTTC,-,TRBV30,TRBJ1-2,-
CASSLSDRGSSPLHF,TGTGCCAGCAGCTTAAGTGACAGGGGGAGTTCACCCCTCCACTTT,-,TRBV7-9,TRBJ1-6,TRBD1
CSVNLRGPSYEQYF,TGCAGCGTAAACTTGCGGGGGCCCTCCTACGAGCAGTACTTC,few,TRBV29-1,TRBJ2-7,-
CASSQVSQLAGGADTQYF,TGTGCCAGCAGCCAAGTGTCCCAACTAGCGGGGGGGGCAGATACGCAGTATTTT,-,TRBV4-2,TRBJ2-3,TRBD2
CASSPPGQQNEKLFF,TGTGCCAGCTCTCCTCCGGGACAGCAAAATGAAAAACTGTTTTTT,-,TRBV18,TRBJ1-4,TRBD1
CASSLMAGHEQYF,TGCGCCAGCAGCTTAATGGCGGGGCACGAGCAGTACTTC,-,TRBV5-1,TRBJ2-7,-
CASIQGATTNEKLFF,TGTGCCAGCATACAGGGGGCGACGACTAATGAAAAACTGTTTTTT,once,TRBV6-1,TRBJ1-4,TRBD1
CASSLGQGSREQYF,TGTGCCAGCAGTTTAGGGCAGGGGTCTCGCGAGCAGTACTTC,-,TRBV27,TRBJ2-7,-
CAWALYGGEAFF,TGTGCCTGGGCCTTGTACGGAGGTGAAGCTTTCTTT,-,TRBV30,TRBJ1-1,-
CASTFRNNEQFF,TGCGCCAGCACTTTCAGGAACAATGAGCAGTTCTTC,-,TRBV10-1,TRBJ2-1,-
CASRLADTQYF,TGTGCCAGCAGGCTAGCAGATACGCAGTATTTT,-,TRBV2,TRBJ2-3,-
CASRPGQGYNEQFF,TGTGCCAGCAGGCCGGGACAGGGCTACAATGAGCAGTTCTTC,-,TRBV5-8,TRBJ2-1,TRBD1
CASSEARLAGGQRFF,TGTGCCAGCAGTGAAGCGCGTCTAGCGGGGGGCCAGAGGTTCTTC,-,TRBV2,TRBJ2-1,TRBD2
CASGPGQGALYSGNTIYF,TGTGCTAGTGGTCCGGGACAGGGGGCCCTTTACTCTGGAAACACCATATATTTT,-,TRBV12-5,TRBJ1-3,TRBD1
CASSSSSSGGVPYNEQFF,TGTGCCAGCAGCTCAAGTAGTAGCGGGGGGGTACCATACAATGAGCAGTTCTTC,-,TRBV7-2,TRBJ2-1,TRBD2
CASRWSYTDTQYF,TGCGCCAGCAGGTGGAGTTACACAGATACGCAGTATTTT,-,TRBV5-1,TRBJ2-3,-
CASSPSGQTYEQYF,TGCGCCAGCAGCCCCTCTGGACAGACCTACGAGCAGTACTTC,once,TRBV5-1,TRBJ2-7,-
CASSVGTGENTIYF,TGTGCCAGCAGCGTAGGGACAGGGGAAAACACCATATATTTT,-,TRBV9,TRBJ1-3,TRBD1
CASLSDTPYEQYF,TGTGCCAGTCTCTCGGACACCCCCTACGAGCAGTACTTC,-,TRBV6-5,TRBJ2-7,-